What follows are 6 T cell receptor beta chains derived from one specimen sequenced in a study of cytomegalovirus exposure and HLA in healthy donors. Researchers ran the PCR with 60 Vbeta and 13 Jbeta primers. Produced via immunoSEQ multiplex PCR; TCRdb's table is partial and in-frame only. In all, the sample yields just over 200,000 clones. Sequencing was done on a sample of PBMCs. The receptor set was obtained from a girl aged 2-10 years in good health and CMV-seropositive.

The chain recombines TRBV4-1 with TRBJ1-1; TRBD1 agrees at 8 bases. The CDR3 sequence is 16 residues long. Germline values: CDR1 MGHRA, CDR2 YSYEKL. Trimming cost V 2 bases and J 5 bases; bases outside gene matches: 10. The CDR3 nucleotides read TGCGCCAGCAGCCAATCCATACAGGGGGAGAGTACTGAAGCTTTCTTT. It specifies CASSQSIQGESTEAFF.

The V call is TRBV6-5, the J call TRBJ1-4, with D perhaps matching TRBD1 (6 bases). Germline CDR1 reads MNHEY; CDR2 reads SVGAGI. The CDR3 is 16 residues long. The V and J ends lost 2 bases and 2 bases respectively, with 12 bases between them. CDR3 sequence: CASSYVSGHTNEKLFF. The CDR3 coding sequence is TGTGCCAGCAGTTACGTCTCGGGACACACTAATGAAAAACTGTTTTTT.

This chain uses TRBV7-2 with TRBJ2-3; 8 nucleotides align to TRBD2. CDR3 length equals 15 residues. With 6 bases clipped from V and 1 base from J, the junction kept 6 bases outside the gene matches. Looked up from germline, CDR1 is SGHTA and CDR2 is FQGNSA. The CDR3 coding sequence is TGTGCCAGCAGTAGCGGGACCCTGGGCACAGATACGCAGTATTTT. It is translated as CASSSGTLGTDTQYF.

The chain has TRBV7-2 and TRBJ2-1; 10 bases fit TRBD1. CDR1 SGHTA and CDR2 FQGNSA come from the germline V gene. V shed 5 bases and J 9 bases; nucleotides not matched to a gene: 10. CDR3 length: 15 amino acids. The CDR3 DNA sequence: TGTGCCAGCAGCCTACCGGGACAGGGGAGAGGTGAGCAGTTCTTC. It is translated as CASSLPGQGRGEQFF.

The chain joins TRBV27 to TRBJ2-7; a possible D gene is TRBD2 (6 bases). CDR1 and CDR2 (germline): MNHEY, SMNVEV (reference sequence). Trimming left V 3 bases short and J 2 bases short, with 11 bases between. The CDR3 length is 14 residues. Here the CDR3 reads CASSLGLGTYEQYF. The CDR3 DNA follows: TGTGCCAGCAGTTTGGGACTGGGGACCTACGAGCAGTACTTC.

The CDR3 loop is CASSATSVYNEQFF. In DNA, the CDR3 is TGTGCCAGCAGCGCGACTAGCGTTTACAATGAGCAGTTCTTC. The chain recombines TRBV2 with TRBJ2-1; 8 bases agree with TRBD2. Germline CDR1 is SNHLY and CDR2 is FYNNEI. V shed 6 bases and J 4 bases; nucleotides not matched to a gene: 5. The CDR3 is 14 amino acids.